This T cell receptor beta chain was sequenced in a study of glioma-infiltrating T cells. Concerning this clonotype itself: Antigen specificity is unknown.

Amplification of TCR alpha and beta CDR3 regions from RNA used iRepertoire nested multiplex PCR. One-step reverse transcription and amplification started from approximately 100-400 ng of tissue mRNA or PBMC total RNA. TCRdb reprocessed the multiplex PCR reads with MiXCR, giving one entry per CDR3 protein. The table lists over 100,000 distinct CDR3 sequences, less than 30% of them singletons. This CDR3 has 16 amino acids. CDR1 is SGHDT, CDR2 YYEEEE, per germline. Trimming at V came to 5 bases and at J to 2 bases, leaving 9 bases not matched to a gene. Study-wide findings and caveats: Above-expected tissue-blood divergence occurred in all gliomas, most in low-grade ones. Only very few CDR3 sequences appeared in both tissue and blood.

The TCR originated in a human donor with low-grade glioma or glioblastoma, undergoing nonglioma brain surgery, or in good health (not recorded which). The chain uses TRBV5-6 and TRBJ2-1; 8 bases are a match to TRBD2. The sample comprised glioma tissue, nonneoplastic brain tissue, or PBMCs (not recorded which). The CDR3 bases are TGTGCCAGCAGTGGAAGGCGCGGGGGGACCTACAATGAGCAGTTCTTC. This translates into CASSGRRGGTYNEQFF.